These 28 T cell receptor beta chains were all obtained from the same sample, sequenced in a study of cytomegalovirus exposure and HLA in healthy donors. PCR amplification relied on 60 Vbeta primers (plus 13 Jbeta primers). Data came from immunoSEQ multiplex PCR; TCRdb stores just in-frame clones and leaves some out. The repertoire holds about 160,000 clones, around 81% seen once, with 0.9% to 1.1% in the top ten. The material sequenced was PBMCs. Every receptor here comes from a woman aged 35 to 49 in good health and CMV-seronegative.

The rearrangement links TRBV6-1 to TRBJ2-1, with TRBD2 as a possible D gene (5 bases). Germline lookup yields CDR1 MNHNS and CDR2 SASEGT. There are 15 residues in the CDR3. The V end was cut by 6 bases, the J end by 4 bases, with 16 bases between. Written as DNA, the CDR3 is TGTGCCAGCAGCCTCGAAGGAGCGGCATACAATGAGCAGTTCTTC. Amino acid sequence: CASSLEGAAYNEQFF.

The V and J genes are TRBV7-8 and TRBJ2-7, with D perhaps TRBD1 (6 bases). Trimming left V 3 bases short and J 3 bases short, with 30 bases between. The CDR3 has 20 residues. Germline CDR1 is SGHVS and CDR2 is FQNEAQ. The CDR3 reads CASSFVMEKGQRKGSYEQYF. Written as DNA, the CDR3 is TGTGCCAGCAGCTTCGTAATGGAAAAAGGACAGCGTAAAGGGAGCTACGAGCAGTACTTC. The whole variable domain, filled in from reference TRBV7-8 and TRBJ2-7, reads GAGVSQSPRYKVAKRGQDVALRCDPISGHVSLFWYQQALGQGPEFLTYFQNEAQLDKSGLPSDRFFAERPEGSVSTLKIQRTQQEDSAVYLCASSFVMEKGQRKGSYEQYFGPGTRLTVT.

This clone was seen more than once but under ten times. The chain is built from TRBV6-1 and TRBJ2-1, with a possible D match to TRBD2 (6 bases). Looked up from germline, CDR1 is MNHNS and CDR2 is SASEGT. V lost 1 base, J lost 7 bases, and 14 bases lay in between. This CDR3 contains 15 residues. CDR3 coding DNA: TGTGCCAGCAGTGAAGACGGGGGAAGGGGAAATGAGCAGTTCTTC. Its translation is CASSEDGGRGNEQFF.

CDR3 sequence reads: CASTLAGGENTEAFF. The CDR3 nucleotides are TGTGCCAGCACTCTCGCGGGGGGGGAGAACACTGAAGCTTTCTTT. This chain connects TRBV28 to TRBJ1-1; D may be TRBD1 (5 bases). The V gene's germline CDR1 is MDHEN and CDR2 SYDVKM. CDR3 length: 15 residues. The V and J ends lost 7 bases and 1 base respectively, with 16 bases between them.

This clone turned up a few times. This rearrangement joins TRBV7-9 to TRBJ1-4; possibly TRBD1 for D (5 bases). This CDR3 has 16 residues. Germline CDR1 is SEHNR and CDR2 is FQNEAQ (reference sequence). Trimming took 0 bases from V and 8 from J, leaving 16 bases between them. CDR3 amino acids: CASSLAGLGLGEKLFF. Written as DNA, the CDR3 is TGTGCCAGCAGCTTAGCGGGGCTGGGGCTGGGGGAAAAACTGTTTTTT. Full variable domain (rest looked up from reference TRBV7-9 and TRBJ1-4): DTGVSQNPRHKITKRGQNVTFRCDPISEHNRLYWYRQTLGQGPEFLTYFQNEAQLEKSRLLSDRFSAERPKGSFSTLEIQRTEQGDSAMYLCASSLAGLGLGEKLFFGSGTQLSVL.

In DNA form, the CDR3 reads TGTGCCAGCAGCTCACAGGGGGCCAGGGAGACCCAGTACTTC. It is translated as CASSSQGARETQYF. The chain couples TRBV11-3 to TRBJ2-5; 9 nucleotides line up with TRBD1. V was pared by 4 bases and J by 5 bases, with 5 bases of the junction left unmatched. Germline CDR1 SGHNT, CDR2 YENEEA. The CDR3 sequence is 14 residues long.

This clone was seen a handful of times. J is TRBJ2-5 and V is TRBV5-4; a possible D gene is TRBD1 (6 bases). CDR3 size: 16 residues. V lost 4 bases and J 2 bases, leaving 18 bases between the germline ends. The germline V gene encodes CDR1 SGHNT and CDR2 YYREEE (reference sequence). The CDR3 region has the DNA TGTGCCAGCAGCAGAGCCGGGACATATCCGCAAGAGACCCAGTACTTC. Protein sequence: CASSRAGTYPQETQYF.

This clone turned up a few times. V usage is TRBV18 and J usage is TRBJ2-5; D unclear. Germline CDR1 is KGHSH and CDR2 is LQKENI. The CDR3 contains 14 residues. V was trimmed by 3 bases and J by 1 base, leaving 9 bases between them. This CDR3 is CASSPRSTQETQYF. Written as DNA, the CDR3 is TGTGCCAGCTCACCCCGTAGCACCCAAGAGACCCAGTACTTC.

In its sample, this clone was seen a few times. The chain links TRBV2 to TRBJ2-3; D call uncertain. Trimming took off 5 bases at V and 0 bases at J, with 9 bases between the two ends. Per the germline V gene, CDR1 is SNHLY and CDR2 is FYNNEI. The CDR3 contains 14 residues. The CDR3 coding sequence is TGTGCCAGCAGTTTATGGCCTAGCACAGATACGCAGTATTTT. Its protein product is CASSLWPSTDTQYF. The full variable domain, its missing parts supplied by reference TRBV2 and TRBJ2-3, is EPEVTQTPSHQVTQMGQEVILRCVPISNHLYFYWYRQILGQKVEFLVSFYNNEISEKSEIFDDQFSVERPDGSNFTLKIRSTKLEDSAMYFCASSLWPSTDTQYFGPGTRLTVL.

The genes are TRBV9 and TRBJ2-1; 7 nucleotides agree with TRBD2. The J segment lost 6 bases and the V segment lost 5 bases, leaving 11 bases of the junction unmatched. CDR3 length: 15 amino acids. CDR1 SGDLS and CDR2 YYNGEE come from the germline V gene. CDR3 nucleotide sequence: TGTGCCAGCAGGTCAGAGTCTAGCGGACCCAATGAGCAGTTCTTC. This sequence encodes CASRSESSGPNEQFF.

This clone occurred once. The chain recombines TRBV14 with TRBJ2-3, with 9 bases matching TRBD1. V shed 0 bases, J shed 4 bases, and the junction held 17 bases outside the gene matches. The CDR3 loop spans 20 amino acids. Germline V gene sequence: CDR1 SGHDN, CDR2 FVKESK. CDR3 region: CASSQDSSLVGTGRPDTQYF. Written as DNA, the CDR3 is TGTGCCAGCAGCCAAGATTCCTCCCTCGTCGGGACAGGGCGTCCAGATACGCAGTATTTT.

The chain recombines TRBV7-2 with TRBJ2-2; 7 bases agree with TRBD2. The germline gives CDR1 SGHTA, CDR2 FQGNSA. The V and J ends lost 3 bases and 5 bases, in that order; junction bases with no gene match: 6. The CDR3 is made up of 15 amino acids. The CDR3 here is CASSLIAGKTGELFF. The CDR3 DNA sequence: TGTGCCAGCAGCTTGATAGCGGGTAAAACCGGGGAGCTGTTTTTT.

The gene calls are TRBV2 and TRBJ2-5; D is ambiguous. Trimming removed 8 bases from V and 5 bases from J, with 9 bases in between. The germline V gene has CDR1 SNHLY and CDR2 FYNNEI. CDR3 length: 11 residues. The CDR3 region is CASVESETQYF. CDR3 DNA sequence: TGTGCCAGCGTTGAGAGTGAGACCCAGTACTTC.

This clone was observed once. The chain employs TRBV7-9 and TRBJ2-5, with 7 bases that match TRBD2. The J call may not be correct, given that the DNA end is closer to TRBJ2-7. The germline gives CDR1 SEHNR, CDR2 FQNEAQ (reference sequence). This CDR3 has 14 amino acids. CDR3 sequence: CASSFGGSTYEQYF. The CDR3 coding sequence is TGTGCCAGCAGCTTCGGGGGGTCCACCTACGAGCAGTACTTC.

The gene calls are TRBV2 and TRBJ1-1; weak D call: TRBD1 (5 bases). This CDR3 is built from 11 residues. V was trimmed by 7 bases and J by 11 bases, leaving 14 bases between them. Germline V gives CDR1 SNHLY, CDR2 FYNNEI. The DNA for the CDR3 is TGTGCCAGCAAACAGGACGTGCGGGCTTTCTTT. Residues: CASKQDVRAFF.

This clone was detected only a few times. This CDR3 is CATGLPSGYEQYF. CDR3 coding DNA: TGTGCCACCGGACTCCCATCGGGTTACGAGCAGTACTTC. The chain combines TRBV6-6 with TRBJ2-7, with D perhaps matching TRBD2 (5 bases). Trimming left V 10 bases short and J 4 bases short, with 17 bases between. This CDR3 region has 13 residues. Per germline, CDR1 MNHNY and CDR2 SVGAGI (reference sequence).

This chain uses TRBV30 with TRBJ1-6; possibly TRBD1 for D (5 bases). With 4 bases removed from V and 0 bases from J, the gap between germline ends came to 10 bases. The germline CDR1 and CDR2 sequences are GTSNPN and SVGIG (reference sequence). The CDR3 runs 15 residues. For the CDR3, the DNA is TGTGCCTGGATGGGGCCGAGCTCCTATAATTCACCCCTCCACTTT. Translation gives CAWMGPSSYNSPLHF.

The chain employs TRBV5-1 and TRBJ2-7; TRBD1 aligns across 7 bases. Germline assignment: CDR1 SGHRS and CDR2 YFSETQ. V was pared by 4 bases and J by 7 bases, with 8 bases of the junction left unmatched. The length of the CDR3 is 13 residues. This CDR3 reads CASSGSGTVEQYF. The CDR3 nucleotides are TGCGCCAGCAGCGGATCCGGGACAGTGGAGCAGTACTTC.

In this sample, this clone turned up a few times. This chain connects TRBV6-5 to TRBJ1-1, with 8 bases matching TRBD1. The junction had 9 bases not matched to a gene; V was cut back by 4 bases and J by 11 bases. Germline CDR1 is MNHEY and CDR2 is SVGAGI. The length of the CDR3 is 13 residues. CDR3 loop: CASSSYRGVDAFF. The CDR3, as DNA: TGTGCCAGCAGTTCATACAGGGGGGTAGATGCTTTCTTT.

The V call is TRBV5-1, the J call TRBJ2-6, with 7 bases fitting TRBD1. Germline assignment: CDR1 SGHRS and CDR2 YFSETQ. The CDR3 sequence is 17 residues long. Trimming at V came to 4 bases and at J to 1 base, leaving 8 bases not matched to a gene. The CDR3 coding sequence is TGCGCCAGCAGCCCTGGGACAGTCTCTTCTGGGGCCAACGTCCTGACTTTC. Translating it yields CASSPGTVSSGANVLTF.

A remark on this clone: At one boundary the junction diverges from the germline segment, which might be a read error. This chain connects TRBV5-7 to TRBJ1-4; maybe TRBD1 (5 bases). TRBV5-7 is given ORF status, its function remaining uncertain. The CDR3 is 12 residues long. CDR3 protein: CASSGKGLMEVF. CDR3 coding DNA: TGTGCCAGCAGCGGAAAGGGACTGATGGAAGTCTTT.

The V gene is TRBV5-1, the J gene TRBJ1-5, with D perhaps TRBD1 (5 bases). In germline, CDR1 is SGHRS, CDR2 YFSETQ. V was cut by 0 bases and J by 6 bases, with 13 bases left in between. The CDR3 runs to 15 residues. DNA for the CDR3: TGCGCCAGCAGCTTGGAAGCAGGGTTCGGTCAGCCCCAGCATTTT. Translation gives CASSLEAGFGQPQHF.

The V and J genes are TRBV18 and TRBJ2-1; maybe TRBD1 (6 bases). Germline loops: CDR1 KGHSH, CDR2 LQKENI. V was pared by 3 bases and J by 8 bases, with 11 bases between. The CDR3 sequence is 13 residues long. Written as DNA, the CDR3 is TGTGCCAGCTCACCGGATGCAGGGGATGAGCAGTTCTTC. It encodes CASSPDAGDEQFF.

This CDR3 reads CASSSETSGAGGYTF. The CDR3 DNA reads TGCGCCAGCAGCTCGGAGACATCGGGAGCGGGTGGCTACACCTTC. This chain links TRBV5-1 with TRBJ1-2; no clear D gene. The CDR3 loop spans 15 amino acids. From germline, CDR1 is SGHRS and CDR2 YFSETQ. With 3 bases removed from V and 7 bases from J, the gap between germline ends came to 19 bases.

CDR3 protein: CASSRRLAEYNEQFF. Here the CDR3 DNA reads TGTGCCAGCAGCCGACGACTAGCGGAGTACAATGAGCAGTTCTTC. This chain links TRBV7-3 with TRBJ2-1; TRBD2 matches at 9 bases. The V gene end was trimmed by 5 bases and the J gene end by 4 bases; junction bases not matched to a gene: 6. Per the germline V gene, CDR1 is SGHTA and CDR2 is FQGTGA. This CDR3 is built from 15 residues. Drawing the rest from reference TRBV7-3 and TRBJ2-1, the complete variable domain is GAGVSQTPSNKVTEKGKYVELRCDPISGHTALYWYRQSLGQGPEFLIYFQGTGAADDSGLPNDRFFAVRPEGSVSTLKIQRTERGDSAVYLCASSRRLAEYNEQFFGPGTRLTVL.

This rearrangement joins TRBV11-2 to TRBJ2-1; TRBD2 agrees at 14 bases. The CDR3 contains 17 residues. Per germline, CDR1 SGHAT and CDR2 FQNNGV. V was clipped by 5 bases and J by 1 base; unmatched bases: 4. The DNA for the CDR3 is TGTGCCAGCAGCCAGGGACTAGCGGGAGCTTCCTACAATGAGCAGTTCTTC. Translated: CASSQGLAGASYNEQFF.

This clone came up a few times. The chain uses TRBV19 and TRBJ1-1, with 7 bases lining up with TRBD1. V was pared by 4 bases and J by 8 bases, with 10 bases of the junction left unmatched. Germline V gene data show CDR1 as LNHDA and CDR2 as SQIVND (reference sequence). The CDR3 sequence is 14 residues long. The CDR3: CASSTTGDPAEAFF. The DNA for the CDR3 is TGTGCCAGTAGTACTACAGGGGATCCGGCCGAAGCTTTCTTT. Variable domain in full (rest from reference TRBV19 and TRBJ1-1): DGGITQSPKYLFRKEGQNVTLSCEQNLNHDAMYWYRQDPGQGLRLIYYSQIVNDFQKGDIAEGYSVSREKKESFPLTVTSAQKNPTAFYLCASSTTGDPAEAFFGQGTRLTVV.

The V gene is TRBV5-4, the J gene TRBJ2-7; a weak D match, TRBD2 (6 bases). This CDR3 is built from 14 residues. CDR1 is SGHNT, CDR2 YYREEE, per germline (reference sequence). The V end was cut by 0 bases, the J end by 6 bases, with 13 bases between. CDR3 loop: CASSLDGGTGEQYF. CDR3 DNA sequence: TGTGCCAGCAGCTTGGACGGCGGGACTGGCGAGCAGTACTTC. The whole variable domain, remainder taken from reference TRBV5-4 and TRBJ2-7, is ETGVTQSPTHLIKTRGQQVTLRCSSQSGHNTVSWYQQALGQGPQFIFQYYREEENGRGNFPPRFSGLQFPNYSSELNVNALELDDSALYLCASSLDGGTGEQYFGPGTRLTVT.